This T cell receptor beta chain stems from a study of T cell responses to AZD1222 COVID-19 vaccine. Clones were read by immunoSEQ multiplex PCR, and TCRdb kept only the in-frame ones, dropping some. The data contain approximately 83,000 clones, 75% to 95% of them singletons. Concerning this clone: Antigen unknown.

General study points: Clonal diversity may have been underestimated in mostly white British donors. Spike-wide vaccine-associated CD4 TCRs dominated at 160-218 and 743-854.

This clonotype was obtained from an adult in good health. The sample consisted of peripheral blood, taken on day 0 of MenACWY control vaccination.

CDR3 coding DNA: TGTGCCAGCAGTTTTAAACAGGGCTCAGGCTACACCTTC. This gives the protein CASSFKQGSGYTF. The chain joins TRBV12-3 or TRBV12-4 to TRBJ1-2, with TRBD1 as a possible D gene (6 bases). This CDR3 comprises 13 residues. The V end was cut by 3 bases, the J end by 8 bases, with 13 bases between.